One sample yielded the 23 T cell receptor beta chains listed below, sequenced in a study of blood T cell repertoires in COVID-19. Libraries were prepared by immunoSEQ multiplex PCR; TCRdb keeps only in-frame clonotypes and omits some of them. The sample holds some 460,000 clones, about 89% seen once. Sequencing was performed on peripheral blood. The receptors originated from a woman aged 30 to 39 with acute or convalescent COVID-19.

The chain carries TRBV11-2 and TRBJ1-1, with D possibly matching TRBD1 (5 bases). The ends were cut back, 6 bases at V and 3 bases at J, with 17 bases in the middle. Germline values: CDR1 SGHAT, CDR2 FQNNGV. This CDR3 region has 15 residues. CDR3 in DNA: TGTGCCAGCAGACGAAATACAGGAGGGTACACTGAAGCTTTCTTT. It yields the protein CASRRNTGGYTEAFF.

The chain combines TRBV6-1 with TRBJ2-3, with 8 bases lining up with TRBD2. Germline lookup yields CDR1 MNHNS and CDR2 SASEGT. This CDR3 is 15 amino acids long. V lost 1 base to trimming and J lost 8 bases; unmatched junction nucleotides: 8. The CDR3 DNA reads TGTGCCAGCAGTGAAGGACCGGGGGGGCCAGGTACGCAGTATTTT. Its translation is CASSEGPGGPGTQYF.

The chain carries TRBV4-1 and TRBJ2-1, with D perhaps matching TRBD2 (6 bases). The CDR3 is made up of 16 amino acids. Germline CDR1 is MGHRA and CDR2 is YSYEKL. V was cut by 2 bases and J by 2 bases, with 13 bases left in between. The CDR3 reads CASSQRPGLPYNEQFF. CDR3 DNA sequence: TGCGCCAGCAGCCAACGACCGGGACTCCCCTACAATGAGCAGTTCTTC.

A remark on this clone: The sample contains more than one DNA sequence encoding this CDR3. The chain carries TRBV5-1 and TRBJ2-1; TRBD2 matches at 10 bases. V lost 4 bases, J lost 4 bases, and 5 bases stayed unmatched. The germline gives CDR1 SGHRS, CDR2 YFSETQ. The CDR3 runs to 15 residues. The CDR3 nucleotides are TGCGCCAGCAGCGTAAGCGGGGGGGGATACAATGAGCAGTTCTTC. This gives the protein CASSVSGGGYNEQFF.

The V and J genes are TRBV6-5 and TRBJ1-5; a weak D match, TRBD1 (5 bases). V was shortened by 5 bases and J by 6 bases, with 17 bases between the two germline ends. Germline values: CDR1 MNHEY, CDR2 SVGAGI. The CDR3 totals 15 residues. CDR3 amino acids: CASSPLGEVFQPQHF. The CDR3 DNA follows: TGTGCCAGCAGTCCCCTGGGGGAGGTTTTTCAGCCCCAGCATTTT.

The chain combines TRBV6-1 with TRBJ2-3, with a weak D call TRBD2 (6 bases). In germline, CDR1 is MNHNS, CDR2 SASEGT. The CDR3 spans 16 residues. The V gene lost 2 bases and the J gene lost 1 base, with 13 bases spanning the gap. The CDR3 reads CASSESGASGTDTQYF. CDR3 sequence (DNA): TGTGCCAGCAGTGAATCTGGGGCTAGCGGCACAGATACGCAGTATTTT.

The chain links TRBV29-1 to TRBJ1-2; D remains ambiguous. CDR3 length equals 12 residues. Trimming shortened V by 7 bases and J by 2 bases, and 11 bases separated the two germline ends. CDR1 is SQVTM, CDR2 ANQGSEA, per germline. The CDR3 region is CSGASENYGYTF. In DNA form, the CDR3 reads TGCAGCGGGGCTTCCGAAAACTATGGCTACACCTTC.

This rearrangement joins TRBV7-9 to TRBJ2-1; TRBD2 might be the D (5 bases). Germline CDR1 and CDR2: SEHNR and FQNEAQ (reference sequence). The CDR3 spans 12 residues. V lost 9 bases, J lost 7 bases, and 13 bases lay in between. The CDR3 DNA sequence: TGTGCCAGGGGCGGGCGCCAGAATGAGCAGTTCTTC. Translated, it gives CARGGRQNEQFF.

This rearrangement joins TRBV15 to TRBJ2-2; D is possibly TRBD1 (6 bases). The length of the CDR3 is 15 residues. The V end was cut by 0 bases, the J end by 6 bases, with 11 bases between. Germline CDR1 is LNHNV and CDR2 is YYDKDF (reference sequence). The CDR3 DNA sequence: TGTGCCACCAGCAGAGACAGGGGAGCGTCCGGGGAGCTGTTTTTT. This codes for CATSRDRGASGELFF. Complete variable domain (other parts from reference TRBV15 and TRBJ2-2): DAMVIQNPRYQVTQFGKPVTLSCSQTLNHNVMYWYQQKSSQAPKLLFHYYDKDFNNEADTPDNFQSRRPNTSFCFLDIRSPGLGDTAMYLCATSRDRGASGELFFGEGSRLTVL.

This sequence joins TRBV7-2 and TRBJ2-7, with 7 bases identical to TRBD1. The CDR3 length is 13 residues. Germline V CDR1 and CDR2: SGHTA, FQGNSA. J gave up 3 bases and V 5 bases, and 4 bases lay outside the gene matches. Written as DNA, the CDR3 is TGTGCCAGCAGCCCCGACAGGGACTACGAGCAGTACTTC. As protein: CASSPDRDYEQYF.

This clone was detected once. Sequence at one end of the junction differs from germline and may be a read error. CDR3 sequence: CASSLTTSGGLAKNIQYF. CDR3 DNA sequence: TGTGCCAGCAGCCTAACGACTAGCGGGGGGCTAGCCAAAAACATTCAGTACTTC. The chain uses TRBV7-3 and TRBJ2-4, with TRBD2 matching 13 bases. Germline V gene sequence: CDR1 SGHTA, CDR2 FQGTGA. CDR3 length equals 18 residues.

This chain connects TRBV21-1 to TRBJ2-7; the table assigns TRBD2, which was not confirmed against the DNA. TRBV21-1 is a known pseudogene. The CDR3 has 19 residues. The CDR3 DNA reads as TGTGCCAGCAGCAAAGGAGGACTACCTGGCTGGGGAGCCCACTACGAGCAGTACTTC. Its protein product is CASSKGGLPGWGAHYEQYF.

The chain carries TRBV5-1 and TRBJ1-2; TRBD1 matches 9 bases. CDR1 and CDR2 (germline): SGHRS, YFSETQ. CDR3 length: 16 amino acids. V lost 2 bases to trimming and J lost 3 bases; unmatched junction nucleotides: 8. The CDR3 DNA is TGCGCCAGCAGCTTAGCTGCGGGACAGGGAGACTATGGCTACACCTTC. As protein: CASSLAAGQGDYGYTF.

The chain combines TRBV7-8 with TRBJ2-1; TRBD2 agrees at 8 bases. The CDR3 is 19 amino acids. The germline V gene has CDR1 SGHVS and CDR2 FQNEAQ. The V segment lost 5 bases and the J segment 0 bases; nucleotides outside the gene matches: 15. In nucleotides, the CDR3 is TGTGCCAGCAGCCATCTCGGGGGGGTGTGGCGTAGCTCCTACAATGAGCAGTTCTTC. This codes for CASSHLGGVWRSSYNEQFF.

The V and J genes are TRBV7-3 and TRBJ2-2; a weak D match, TRBD1 (6 bases). This CDR3 comprises 15 residues. The germline CDR1 and CDR2 sequences are SGHTA and FQGTGA. V was clipped by 5 bases and J by 6 bases, with 16 bases between them. CDR3 sequence (DNA): TGTGCCAGCAGCCCACAGGGAATGGGAGCCGGGGAGCTGTTTTTT. Encoded protein: CASSPQGMGAGELFF.

The chain employs TRBV6-5 and TRBJ1-3, with 7 bases that match TRBD1. This CDR3 has 14 residues. CDR1 is MNHEY, CDR2 SVGAGI, per germline. V dropped 5 bases and J dropped 7; count of bases not matched to a gene: 8. The CDR3 coding sequence is TGTGCCAGCAGTCTGACAGGGAAGAGGAACACCATATATTTT. Protein: CASSLTGKRNTIYF.

The CDR3 nucleotides are TGTGCCATCACCCCCAATCTAGACACAGATACGCAGTATTTT. Translating it yields CAITPNLDTDTQYF. The genes are TRBV10-3 and TRBJ2-3; D remains unclear. CDR1 and CDR2 from the germline V gene are ENHRY and SYGVKD. This CDR3 has 14 amino acids. The ends were cut back, 7 bases at V and 2 bases at J, with 13 bases in the middle.

The chain is built from TRBV2 and TRBJ1-2; D not resolved. This CDR3 is built from 13 residues. The germline V gene has CDR1 SNHLY and CDR2 FYNNEI. The ends were cut back, 1 base at V and 8 bases at J, with 11 bases in the middle. DNA for the CDR3: TGTGCCAGCAGTGAAGACACTCGGGGAGGCTACACCTTC. Protein sequence: CASSEDTRGGYTF.

The rearrangement links TRBV24-1 to TRBJ2-3, with 10 bases matching TRBD1. This CDR3 spans 18 amino acids. With V trimmed by 3 bases and J by 0 bases, 8 bases remained unmatched. Germline V CDR1 and CDR2: KGHDR, SFDVKD. The CDR3 loop is CATSDPGGDRGSTDTQYF. The DNA of the CDR3 is TGTGCCACCAGTGATCCGGGGGGGGACAGGGGAAGCACAGATACGCAGTATTTT.

The chain is built from TRBV27 and TRBJ1-2; D might be TRBD1 (5 bases). This CDR3 is built from 13 residues. Trimming removed 4 bases at V and 6 bases at J, with 12 bases between. The germline V gene has CDR1 MNHEY and CDR2 SMNVEV (reference sequence). The DNA for the CDR3 is TGTGCCAGCAGTTCCTCAGGGTTTGATGGCTACACCTTC. This codes for CASSSSGFDGYTF.

This sequence joins TRBV18 and TRBJ2-7; weak D call: TRBD2 (5 bases). Germline V gene lookup returns CDR1 KGHSH and CDR2 LQKENI. This CDR3 is built from 14 residues. Deletions cut 1 base from V and 3 bases from J, with 10 bases between. The CDR3 spells CASSPLSRDYEQYF. CDR3 DNA: TGTGCCAGCTCACCACTTAGCCGGGACTACGAGCAGTACTTC.

CDR3 nucleotides: TGTGCCAGTTCTACCGGACAGGGGGCCTATGGCTACACCTTC. Residues: CASSTGQGAYGYTF. The chain employs TRBV19 and TRBJ1-2, with TRBD1 identical over 11 bases. V was clipped by 8 bases and J by 4 bases; unmatched bases: 6. The germline V gene has CDR1 LNHDA and CDR2 SQIVND (reference sequence). This CDR3 region has 14 residues. Using reference TRBV19 and TRBJ1-2 for the parts outside the CDR3, the full variable domain is DGGITQSPKYLFRKEGQNVTLSCEQNLNHDAMYWYRQDPGQGLRLIYYSQIVNDFQKGDIAEGYSVSREKKESFPLTVTSAQKNPTAFYLCASSTGQGAYGYTFGSGTRLTVV.

The V and J genes are TRBV4-1 and TRBJ1-5, with D uncertain. The length of the CDR3 is 14 residues. V was pared by 6 bases and J by 2 bases, with 11 bases between. Per germline, CDR1 MGHRA and CDR2 YSYEKL. As DNA, the CDR3 is TGCGCCAGCAGAGCGGTCGGGGGCAATCAGCCCCAGCATTTT. Its translation: CASRAVGGNQPQHF.